This T cell receptor (beta chain) originates from a study of blood T cell repertoires in COVID-19. In the study overall: The samples span acute and convalescent COVID-19 from the United States, Italy and Spain. Sample material is recorded as cDNA or gDNA derived from T cells, B-cell-depleted T cells, or PBMCs.

About this clone: At one boundary the junction diverges from the germline segment, which might be a read error.

Germline CDR1 reads SGHNT; CDR2 reads YYREEE (reference sequence). The CDR3 loop spans 15 amino acids. As originally analysed: Estimation of nucleated cell counts was performed using reference gene primer amplification. Only in-frame clones appear in the TCRdb table, and some are missing; sequencing was by immunoSEQ multiplex PCR. The DNA was the basis for D and trimming; V, J and clone size are from that table. There are 150,000 to 200,000 clones in the sample; 89% occur only once, and under 2% lies in the top ten. The source material was peripheral blood. The chain links TRBV5-4 to TRBJ2-3; perhaps TRBD1 as D (5 bases). The receptor was derived from a man between 18 and 35 years old who had recovered from COVID-19. CDR3 DNA: TGTGCCAGCAGAGAGAACAGGATAAGCACAGGTACGCAGTATTTT. Encoded protein: CASRENRISTGTQYF.